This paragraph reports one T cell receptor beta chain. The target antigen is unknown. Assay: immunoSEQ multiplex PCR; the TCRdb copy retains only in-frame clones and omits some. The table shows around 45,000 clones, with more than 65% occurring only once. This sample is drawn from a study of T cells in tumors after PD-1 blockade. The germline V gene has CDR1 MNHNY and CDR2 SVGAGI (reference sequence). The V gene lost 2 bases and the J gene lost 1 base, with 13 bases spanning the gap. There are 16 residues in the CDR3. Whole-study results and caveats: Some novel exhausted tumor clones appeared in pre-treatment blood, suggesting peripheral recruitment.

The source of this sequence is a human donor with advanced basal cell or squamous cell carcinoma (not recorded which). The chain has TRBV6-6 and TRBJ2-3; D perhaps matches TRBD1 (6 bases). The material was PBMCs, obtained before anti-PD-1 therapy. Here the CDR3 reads CASSYVRQARTDTQYF. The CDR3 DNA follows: TGTGCCAGCAGTTACGTTCGACAGGCACGCACAGATACGCAGTATTTT.